This TCR beta chain stems from a study of sequential checkpoint blockade in melanoma. Overall study: First-line arms were nivolumab then ipilimumab, or the reverse, randomized 1:1.

Per the germline V gene, CDR1 is LGHNT and CDR2 is FRNRAP. The CDR3 contains 12 residues. This clone was counted only a few times. The treatment was: randomized to nivolumab then ipilimumab (arm A) or the reverse (arm B). Using immunoSEQ multiplex PCR, the repertoire was profiled, and TCRdb retains in-frame clones only, with some absent. Of 6,000 or so clones detected, around a fifth appear once; the ten largest clones hold more than 7%. The receptor's source is a human donor with melanoma. V and J are TRBV12-5 and TRBJ1-3, with D possibly TRBD1 on 5 matching bases. The starting material was tumor tissue (inferred from file names), obtained from a patient given nivolumab and ipilimumab in sequence. CDR3 in amino acids: CATQGVGNTIYF. In nucleotides, the CDR3 is TGTGCCACCCAAGGGGTCGGAAACACCATATATTTT.